These T cell receptor beta chains were read from a single sample in a study of cytomegalovirus exposure and HLA in healthy donors. Only in-frame clones appear in the TCRdb table, and some are missing; sequencing was by immunoSEQ multiplex PCR. The sample consists of hundreds of thousands of clones, around 66% of them appearing once. The source material was PBMCs. The receptors derive from a female donor in good health and CMV-seronegative. Each CDR3 is given with its conserved first and last residue. Each record gives: D gene, J gene, clone size, V gene, CDR3 DNA, CDR3 protein. D genes are given only for firm matches. The size entry is marked missing in some rows and otherwise reads once, few, many or a size class.

>TRBD2|TRBJ2-1|few|TRBV19
TGTGCCAGTAGTATAACTAGCGACCTATACAATGAGCAGTTCTTC
CASSITSDLYNEQFF
>TRBD1|TRBJ2-7|few|TRBV28
TGTGCCAGCCAGGGGGCGGGTATGGACGAGCAGTACTTC
CASQGAGMDEQYF
>TRBD1|TRBJ2-1|once|TRBV2
TGTGCCAGCAGTGAAGTTGGGGACAGATCGTTCGCGGAATACAATGAGCAGTTCTTC
CASSEVGDRSFAEYNEQFF
>-|TRBJ2-1|-|TRBV9
TGTGCCAGCAGCGCCCTGGGCTGGGATGAGCAGTTCTTC
CASSALGWDEQFF
>-|TRBJ1-2|few|TRBV9
TGTGCCAGCGCGACAGACTATGGCTACACCTTC
CASATDYGYTF
>TRBD2|TRBJ2-7|-|TRBV14
TGTGCCAGCAGCGCCCCGGGACTAGCTTTTAAGCAGTACTTC
CASSAPGLAFKQYF
>-|TRBJ2-7|few|TRBV30
TGTGCCTGGGTGAGCCTAGCCCTGGGGGAGCAGTACTTC
CAWVSLALGEQYF
>-|TRBJ1-1|-|TRBV6-5
TGTGCCAGCAGTGTCAGGGCCATGAACACTGAAGCTTTCTTT
CASSVRAMNTEAFF
>-|TRBJ1-1|-|TRBV2
TGTGCCACTCAGGCGGGGAAAGGCACTGAAGCTTTCTTT
CATQAGKGTEAFF
>-|TRBJ1-3|-|TRBV12-1
TGTGCCAGCAGCTTTGTTCCAGGATTCTCTGGAAACACCATATATTTT
CASSFVPGFSGNTIYF
>-|TRBJ2-7|-|TRBV15
TGTGCCACCAGCAGAGAGAAGACCAGGGGGGCCTACGAGCAGTACTTC
CATSREKTRGAYEQYF
>-|TRBJ2-7|-|TRBV14
TGTGCCAGCAGCCCTCCAGGACTGGGGAGGAACGAGCAGTACTTC
CASSPPGLGRNEQYF
>-|TRBJ2-7|-|TRBV6-4
TGTGCCAGCAGTGACCGCCGGGTGACCTACGAGCAGTACTTC
CASSDRRVTYEQYF
>TRBD1|TRBJ2-1|-|TRBV29-1
TGCAGCGTTGAAGATCTTACAGGGGACGAGCAGTTCTTC
CSVEDLTGDEQFF
>TRBD1|TRBJ2-7|-|TRBV6-5
TGTGCCAGCAGTTCCGGACAGGGGATGAGTGAGCAGTACTTC
CASSSGQGMSEQYF
>-|TRBJ1-1|-|TRBV28
TGTGCCAGCAGTAGTTTGGGCACCGCTTTCTTT
CASSSLGTAFF
>TRBD2|TRBJ2-5|-|TRBV5-1
TGCGCCAGCAGCTTAACTAGCGGGAGAGAGACCCAGTACTTC
CASSLTSGRETQYF
>-|TRBJ1-2|-|TRBV18
TGTGCCAGCTCAACATCCAGGGGAAGACTCTATGGCTACACCTTC
CASSTSRGRLYGYTF
>-|TRBJ2-7|-|TRBV28
TGTGCCAGCAGTCCCGCCTCAGGACCGGGACAAAGAGGCGAGCAGTACTTC
CASSPASGPGQRGEQYF
>TRBD1|TRBJ1-2|-|TRBV2
TGTGCCAGCAGTTTACTGGACAGGGCTCCTGGCTACACCTTC
CASSLLDRAPGYTF
>-|TRBJ2-7|-|TRBV15
TGTGCCACCAGCAGCCAGTACTACGAGCAGTACTTC
CATSSQYYEQYF
>TRBD1|TRBJ2-7|-|TRBV5-1
TGCGCCAGCAGCTTAACGATGACAGGGCAGCGGTACGAGCAGTACTTC
CASSLTMTGQRYEQYF
>-|TRBJ1-1|-|TRBV25-1
TGTGCCAGCAGTGGAAACTACGGATTCGCTGAAGCTTTCTTT
CASSGNYGFAEAFF
>-|TRBJ1-2|-|TRBV6-6
TGTGCCAGCAGTTACTCCTCGGTAGATGGCTACACCTTC
CASSYSSVDGYTF
>-|TRBJ1-2|-|TRBV2
TGTGCCAGCACGAGGGCCTATGGCTACACCTTC
CASTRAYGYTF
>TRBD1|TRBJ2-7|-|TRBV5-1
TGCGCCAGCAGATCAACCGGGACAGGGCCCTACGAGCAGTACTTC
CASRSTGTGPYEQYF
>TRBD1|TRBJ1-4|-|TRBV28
TGTGCCAGCAGTGTAAGGACAGGGGCAGGGGAAAAACTGTTTTTT
CASSVRTGAGEKLFF
>-|TRBJ1-2|-|TRBV4-2
TGTGCCAGCAGCCAAGGGACATCTACTCTTCGGGGCTACACCTTC
CASSQGTSTLRGYTF
>-|TRBJ2-2|-|TRBV7-6
TGTGCCAGCAGCAAAGGAGGGGTCCCCGGGGAGCTGTTTTTT
CASSKGGVPGELFF
>-|TRBJ2-5|-|TRBV5-1
TGCGCCAGCAGCCTATACGGGAATGTGAGAGAGACCCAGTACTTC
CASSLYGNVRETQYF
>-|TRBJ2-3|-|TRBV29-1
TGCAGCCCCCAAGCTCCCGGCACAGATACGCAGTATTTT
CSPQAPGTDTQYF
>TRBD2|TRBJ2-1|-|TRBV5-1
TGCGCCAGCAGCTTGTTTCCGGCGGGAGGGCCGGGTGAGCAGTTCTTC
CASSLFPAGGPGEQFF
>-|TRBJ2-1|-|TRBV12-2
TGTGCAAGTCGCTTAGCGGGAAGGGGCAGGCGCGACAATGAGCAGTTCTTC
CASRLAGRGRRDNEQFF
>-|TRBJ2-7|-|TRBV10-1
TGCGCCAGCAGTGATCGGGGATACGAGCAGTACTTC
CASSDRGYEQYF
>-|TRBJ2-2|-|TRBV6-4
TGTGCCAGCAAGGAGTACCCCGGAGACACCGGGGAGCTGTTTTTT
CASKEYPGDTGELFF
>TRBD2|TRBJ2-2|-|TRBV25-1
TGTGCCAGCAGTGACAATAGGTGGGAGGGTGCCGCCGGGGAGCTGTTTTTT
CASSDNRWEGAAGELFF
>-|TRBJ2-2|-|TRBV2
TGTGCCAGCAGTGTCAACAGGCCAGGAGGGGAGCTGTTTTTT
CASSVNRPGGELFF
>-|TRBJ1-2|-|TRBV5-1
TGCGCCAGCAGCTTTCAGGGTCTTGCTGGCTACACCTTC
CASSFQGLAGYTF
>-|TRBJ2-1|once|TRBV11-3
TGTGCCAGCAGCTCCCCTCGGGGGAGGACGGGAACGAAGCAGTTCTTC
CASSSPRGRTGTKQFF
>-|TRBJ2-7|-|TRBV27
TGTGCCAGCAGTTTATTTACAGGTTCCGACGAGCAGTACTTC
CASSLFTGSDEQYF
>TRBD1|TRBJ2-7|-|TRBV5-1
TGCGCCAGCAGCTGGGCAGGGGGCACCTACGAGCAGTACTTC
CASSWAGGTYEQYF
>-|TRBJ2-7|-|TRBV10-2
TGCGCCAGCAGTGAGTCCTTAGCCGCCGAGCAGTACTTC
CASSESLAAEQYF
>TRBD1|TRBJ2-2|once|TRBV11-3
TGTGCCAGCAGCTTAGGGACAGGTACGAACACCGGGGAGCTGTTTTTT
CASSLGTGTNTGELFF
>-|TRBJ2-5|few|TRBV6-1
TGTGCCAGCAGTGTTTTGGCGGTCGGGGAGACCCAGTACTTC
CASSVLAVGETQYF
>-|TRBJ2-3|-|TRBV30
TGTGCCTGGAGTGGGTCGGGGAATACAGATACGCAGTATTTT
CAWSGSGNTDTQYF
>-|TRBJ2-5|-|TRBV7-9
TGTGCCAGCAGCTTTCCTGCGGGAGAGACCCAGTACTTC
CASSFPAGETQYF
>TRBD2|TRBJ2-7|once|TRBV28
TGTGCCAGCAGTTTGAGGCTAGCGGGGAGAGGCGACGAGCAGTACTTC
CASSLRLAGRGDEQYF
>TRBD2|TRBJ2-1|-|TRBV7-2
TGTGCCAGCAGCACCCCTAGCGGGAGGCGGAATGAGCAGTTCTTC
CASSTPSGRRNEQFF
>TRBD1|TRBJ1-1|few|TRBV27
TGTGCCAGCAGTTTACAGGGGGCCGCTGAAGCTTTCTTT
CASSLQGAAEAFF
>TRBD2|TRBJ2-1|-|TRBV2
TGTGCCAGCAGTGAAGCCCTAGCGGGAGGGTACAATGAGCAGTTCTTC
CASSEALAGGYNEQFF
>TRBD1|TRBJ2-2|once|TRBV2
TGTGCCAGCAGCTACACAGGGGGTAGTACCGGGGAGCTGTTTTTT
CASSYTGGSTGELFF
>-|TRBJ2-1|few|TRBV7-3
TGTGCCAGCAGCCCCAATCTAGGACTCGCGGGGTACAATGAGCAGTTCTTC
CASSPNLGLAGYNEQFF
>TRBD1|TRBJ1-1|-|TRBV5-1
TGCGCCAGCAGCACAGGGACAGGGGCGGACACTGAAGCTTTCTTT
CASSTGTGADTEAFF
>-|TRBJ2-3|once|TRBV11-2
TGTGCCAGCAGCTTCAACGGGAGAGGCATAGATACGCAGTATTTT
CASSFNGRGIDTQYF